This T cell receptor (beta chain) was documented in a study of early T cells in non-severe SARS-CoV-2 infection. Individually, cDNA molecules had unique molecular identifiers attached to them. TCRdb re-analysed the 5' RACE reads in MiXCR, keeping a single row per CDR3 protein. Among about 77,000 distinct CDR3 sequences, less than 15% were seen once, and the ten largest hold 15% to 19%. Germline loops: CDR1 GTSNPN, CDR2 SVGIG (reference sequence). Trimming took off 8 bases at V and 1 base at J, with 9 bases between the two ends. The CDR3 totals 11 residues. The sequencing here drew on whole blood, taken at baseline. This clonotype originated in an adult who was a healthcare worker with PCR-confirmed SARS-CoV-2 infection or an uninfected control (not recorded which). The donor label of this sample is uncertain. The chain is built from TRBV30 and TRBJ2-7; D remains unclear. CDR3 protein: CAGTRSYEQYF. The CDR3 region has the DNA TGTGCCGGAACGAGGTCCTACGAGCAGTACTTC. The full variable domain, rest sourced from reference TRBV30 and TRBJ2-7, is SQTIHQWPATLVQPVGSPLSLECTVEGTSNPNLYWYRQAAGRGLQLLFYSVGIGQISSEVPQNLSASRPQDRQFILSSKKLLLSDSGFYLCAGTRSYEQYFGPGTRLTVT.